Described below is a single T cell receptor (beta chain) sequence and its context. This CDR3 has 16 residues. With 5 bases clipped from V and 7 bases from J, the junction kept 9 bases outside the gene matches. Germline lookup yields CDR1 MNHEY and CDR2 SMNVEV (reference sequence). The data are from a study of blood T cell repertoires in COVID-19. The method was immunoSEQ multiplex PCR; TCRdb's version includes in-frame clones alone and lacks a portion of them. The sample shows 150,000 to 200,000 clones, about 89% of them seen only once. This chain joins TRBV27 and TRBJ1-4, with 11 nucleotides matching TRBD1. This receptor was taken from a woman younger than 30 who had recovered from COVID-19. The material sequenced was PBMCs or T cells enriched from blood (not recorded which). CDR3 sequence: CASSERQGQGVEKLFF. The CDR3 DNA reads as TGTGCCAGCAGTGAAAGGCAGGGACAGGGGGTTGAAAAACTGTTTTTT.